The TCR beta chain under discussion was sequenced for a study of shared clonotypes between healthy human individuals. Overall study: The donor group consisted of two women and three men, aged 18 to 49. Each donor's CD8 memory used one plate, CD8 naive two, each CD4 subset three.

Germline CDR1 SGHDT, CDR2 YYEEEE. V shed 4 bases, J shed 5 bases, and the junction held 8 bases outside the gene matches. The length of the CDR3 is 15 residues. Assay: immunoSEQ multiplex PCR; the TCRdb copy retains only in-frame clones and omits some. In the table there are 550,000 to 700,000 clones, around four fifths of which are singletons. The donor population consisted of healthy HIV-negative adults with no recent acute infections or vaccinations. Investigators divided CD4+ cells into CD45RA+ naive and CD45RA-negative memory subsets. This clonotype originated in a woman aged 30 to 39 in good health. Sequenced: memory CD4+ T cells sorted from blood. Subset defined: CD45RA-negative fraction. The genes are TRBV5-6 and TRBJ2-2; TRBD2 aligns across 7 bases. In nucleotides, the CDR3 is TGTGCCAGCAGCCGCTCGGGGGGAAGGACCGGGGAGCTGTTTTTT. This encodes CASSRSGGRTGELFF.